A single sample gave rise to the 28 T cell receptor beta chains below, sequenced in a study of vaccination and CD4 T cells after COVID-19. Cultured CD4+ T-cell DNA underwent Oncomine TCR Beta short-read sequencing. TCRdb reanalysed the PCR reads using MiXCR and keeps one entry per CDR3 protein. The sample lists 8,400 or so distinct CDR3 sequences, roughly half occurring once. This sample's treatment: approximately 10-day PBMC culture with coronavirus spike peptide pools or control peptides (ViraFEST assay). Their antigen targets remain unknown. Sequencing was performed on CD4+ T cells from blood, cultured in vitro. These receptors were taken from a human donor who had recovered from COVID-19.

This clonotype was seen a few times. The chain uses TRBV24-1 and TRBJ2-3, with D unclear. This CDR3 spans 14 amino acids. Between the trimmed V and J ends, which lost 4 bases and 0 bases, there was a span of 7 bases. CDR1 and CDR2 from the germline V gene are KGHDR and SFDVKD. For the CDR3, the DNA is TGTGCCACCAGTGACCCAACTAGCACAGATACGCAGTATTTT. Amino acids: CATSDPTSTDTQYF.

The chain joins TRBV6-2 or TRBV6-3 to TRBJ2-2; TRBD1 is a possible D gene (6 bases). Trimming pared 6 bases from V and 0 bases from J, leaving 17 bases between. CDR1 is MNHEY, CDR2 SVGEGT, per germline. The CDR3 contains 17 residues. The CDR3 reads CASSFFRDNTNTGELFF. CDR3 DNA sequence: TGTGCCAGCAGCTTCTTCCGGGACAACACGAACACCGGGGAGCTGTTTTTT.

The chain is built from TRBV28 and TRBJ1-2, with TRBD1 as a possible D gene (5 bases). With 6 bases removed from V and 8 bases from J, the gap between germline ends came to 19 bases. Per germline, CDR1 MDHEN and CDR2 SYDVKM. The CDR3 covers 14 residues. The CDR3 region has the DNA TGTGCCAGCAGGGGTGGACAACGGAGTCGGGGCTACACCTTC. As protein: CASRGGQRSRGYTF.

This clonotype was observed a few times. The chain is built from TRBV15 and TRBJ2-3, with no clear D. V was cut by 0 bases and J by 4 bases, with 5 bases left in between. Germline assignment: CDR1 LNHNV and CDR2 YYDKDF (reference sequence). The CDR3 is 13 amino acids. CDR3 residues: CATSRDQADTQYF. The DNA of the CDR3 is TGTGCCACCAGCAGAGATCAGGCAGATACGCAGTATTTT.

This clonotype was found a few times. The V gene is TRBV6-1, the J gene TRBJ2-3; 9 positions match TRBD2. The V segment lost 4 bases and the J segment 5 bases; nucleotides outside the gene matches: 7. Germline CDR1 and CDR2: MNHNS and SASEGT. The CDR3 runs 15 residues. In DNA, the CDR3 is TGTGCCAGCAGTGTCGTAGCGGGGGATCGAGATACGCAGTATTTT. Translating gives CASSVVAGDRDTQYF.

This clonotype turned up a few times. The chain recombines TRBV10-1 with TRBJ1-6, with D uncertain. Trimming left V 2 bases short and J 1 base short, with 3 bases between. There are 14 residues in the CDR3. Germline V CDR1 and CDR2: WNHNN, SYGVQD (reference sequence). CDR3 residues: CASSEGSYNSPLHF. CDR3 nucleotides: TGCGCCAGCAGTGAGGGGTCCTATAATTCACCCCTCCACTTT.

This clonotype has just a few counts. V gene TRBV20-1 combines with J gene TRBJ1-2; a weak D match, TRBD1 (5 bases). The V gene lost 3 bases and the J gene lost 3 bases, with 8 bases spanning the gap. The CDR3 runs 12 residues. Germline V CDR1 and CDR2: DFQATT, SNEGSKA (reference sequence). The CDR3 is CSARVQDYGYTF. The CDR3, as DNA: TGCAGTGCTAGGGTACAGGACTATGGCTACACCTTC.

This chain links TRBV6-5 with TRBJ2-2, with D perhaps assigned TRBD1 or TRBD2 (5 bases each). Germline V gene lookup returns CDR1 MNHEY and CDR2 SVGAGI. The length of the CDR3 is 14 residues. V lost 3 bases, J lost 1 base, and 6 bases lay in between. The CDR3: CASSYGGNTGELFF. Written as DNA, the CDR3 is TGTGCCAGCAGTTATGGGGGGAACACCGGGGAGCTGTTTTTT.

The chain couples TRBV2 to TRBJ2-4; D is perhaps TRBD2 (6 bases). From germline, CDR1 is SNHLY and CDR2 FYNNEI. With 6 bases removed from V and 0 bases from J, the gap between germline ends came to 12 bases. This CDR3 is built from 15 residues. The CDR3: CASREGTVAKNIQYF. As DNA, the CDR3 is TGTGCCAGCAGGGAGGGGACCGTAGCCAAAAACATTCAGTACTTC.

The CDR3 sequence: CAISESRGADQPQHF. The CDR3 DNA sequence: TGTGCCATCAGTGAGTCCCGGGGGGCAGATCAGCCCCAGCATTTT. The rearrangement links TRBV10-3 to TRBJ1-5, with D maybe TRBD1 (6 bases). CDR1 and CDR2 from the germline V gene are ENHRY and SYGVKD. Trimming removed 0 bases at V and 5 bases at J, with 11 bases between. The length of the CDR3 is 15 residues.

The V and J genes are TRBV2 and TRBJ1-1; weak D call: TRBD1 (6 bases). The germline gives CDR1 SNHLY, CDR2 FYNNEI. Trimming took off 5 bases at V and 3 bases at J, with 13 bases between the two ends. This CDR3 is 14 amino acids long. The CDR3 region has the DNA TGTGCCAGCAGTCTTCAGGGGAGCCACACTGAAGCTTTCTTT. Translating gives CASSLQGSHTEAFF.

The chain links TRBV15 to TRBJ2-3; D might be TRBD2 (6 bases). Trimming took off 0 bases at V and 0 bases at J, with 10 bases between the two ends. Germline assignment: CDR1 LNHNV and CDR2 YYDKDF (reference sequence). This CDR3 is built from 16 residues. The CDR3 region has the DNA TGTGCCACCAGCAGAGATCGGCGGGGTAGCACAGATACGCAGTATTTT. This gives the protein CATSRDRRGSTDTQYF.

The chain recombines TRBV7-2 with TRBJ2-1; the match to TRBD1 covers 8 bases. V lost 1 base and J lost 2; bases outside the gene matches: 1. CDR3 length equals 15 residues. Germline V gene sequence: CDR1 SGHTA, CDR2 FQGNSA. This CDR3 reads CASSLEGQAYNEQFF. In DNA, the CDR3 is TGTGCCAGCAGCTTAGAGGGACAGGCCTACAATGAGCAGTTCTTC.

Only a few counts were recorded for this clonotype. V and J are TRBV6-1 and TRBJ2-7; a possible D gene is TRBD1 (6 bases). V dropped 5 bases and J dropped 4 bases, with 18 bases sitting between them. This CDR3 has 15 amino acids. CDR1 is MNHNS, CDR2 SASEGT, per germline. CDR3 region: CASSQEGDPGYEQYF. CDR3 sequence (DNA): TGTGCCAGCAGTCAAGAGGGGGACCCAGGATACGAGCAGTACTTC.

This clonotype appeared a few times. The DNA for the CDR3 is TGTGCCAGCAGCCCACACGACGCGACAGGGCCGTCTAATTCACCCCTCCACTTT. It translates to CASSPHDATGPSNSPLHF. The chain joins TRBV7-6 to TRBJ1-6, with 7 bases matching TRBD1. This CDR3 comprises 18 residues. The ends lost 5 bases at V and 6 bases at J; junction bases unmatched: 16. CDR1 is SGHVS and CDR2 is FNYEAQ in the germline V gene.

The chain joins TRBV28 to TRBJ1-2; D is unclear. Trimming stripped 5 bases from V and 7 bases from J, with 14 bases between. CDR1 and CDR2 (germline): MDHEN, SYDVKM. This CDR3 region has 13 residues. The chain's CDR3 is CASSQTEMTGYTF. The CDR3 DNA is TGTGCCAGCAGTCAGACGGAGATGACTGGCTACACCTTC.

In its sample, this clonotype was seen a few times. This chain uses TRBV20-1 with TRBJ1-2; D not resolved. The germline CDR1 and CDR2 sequences are DFQATT and SNEGSKA (reference sequence). Trimming left V 0 bases short and J 4 bases short, with 12 bases between. This CDR3 is built from 14 residues. The CDR3 DNA follows: TGCAGTGCTAGAGATCCCACAGAATTCTATGGCTACACCTTC. Translation: CSARDPTEFYGYTF.

This rearrangement joins TRBV6-1 to TRBJ1-2, with 8 bases fitting TRBD1. Germline trimming cut 5 bases from V and 4 bases from J; bases unmatched to any gene: 9. Germline CDR1 is MNHNS and CDR2 is SASEGT. The CDR3 contains 15 residues. The chain's CDR3 is CASSLTGGFPYGYTF. The CDR3 coding sequence is TGTGCCAGCAGTCTTACAGGGGGGTTCCCCTATGGCTACACCTTC.

The chain uses TRBV28 and TRBJ1-1, with D unresolved. Looked up from germline, CDR1 is MDHEN and CDR2 is SYDVKM. The V and J ends lost 6 bases and 0 bases respectively, with 8 bases between them. The CDR3 spans 13 residues. CDR3 nucleotide sequence: TGTGCCAGCAGGACGTCCATGAACACTGAAGCTTTCTTT. It codes for CASRTSMNTEAFF.

V usage is TRBV5-1 and J usage is TRBJ1-6, with D possibly TRBD1 on 5 matching bases. The V and J ends lost 0 bases and 9 bases respectively, with 16 bases between them. Germline-derived CDR1 and CDR2 are SGHRS and YFSETQ. The CDR3 has 16 amino acids. CDR3 region: CASSLGTGRGISPLHF. In DNA, the CDR3 is TGCGCCAGCAGCTTGGGGACGGGAAGGGGCATTTCACCCCTCCACTTT.

J is TRBJ1-2 and V is TRBV6-1, with 7 bases identical to TRBD1. The V segment lost 7 bases and the J segment 4 bases; nucleotides outside the gene matches: 9. Germline-derived CDR1 and CDR2 are MNHNS and SASEGT. The CDR3 is made up of 14 amino acids. The CDR3 DNA reads TGTGCCAGCATTGACAGGGAGTGGGCCTATGGCTACACCTTC. Amino acid sequence: CASIDREWAYGYTF.

Only a few counts were recorded for this clonotype. The chain has TRBV20-1 and TRBJ2-1, with 8 bases matching TRBD2. CDR3 length equals 15 residues. Looked up from germline, CDR1 is DFQATT and CDR2 is SNEGSKA (reference sequence). The junction had 7 bases not matched to a gene; V was cut back by 0 bases and J by 6 bases. The CDR3 DNA reads TGCAGTGCTAGAGATCTCGCGGGGGGAGGCAATGAGCAGTTCTTC. As protein: CSARDLAGGGNEQFF.

This clonotype was counted a few times. This chain connects TRBV2 to TRBJ1-1, with TRBD1 identical over 8 bases. Germline trimming cut 6 bases from V and 0 bases from J; bases unmatched to any gene: 6. The CDR3 extends over 15 amino acids. Germline lookup yields CDR1 SNHLY and CDR2 FYNNEI. The CDR3 reads CASSRQGALNTEAFF. CDR3 nucleotides: TGTGCCAGCAGCCGGCAGGGGGCTTTGAACACTGAAGCTTTCTTT.

The V call is TRBV24-1, the J call TRBJ2-3; TRBD2 matches at 10 bases. The CDR3 totals 15 residues. Per germline, CDR1 KGHDR and CDR2 SFDVKD. Losses at the gene ends were 3 bases for V and 6 bases for J; bases not matched to a gene: 5. The chain's CDR3 is CATSDPFSGRDTQYF. The CDR3 DNA sequence: TGTGCCACCAGTGATCCGTTTAGCGGGAGGGATACGCAGTATTTT.

The V gene is TRBV5-1, the J gene TRBJ2-5; 10 nucleotides match TRBD1. This CDR3 spans 17 amino acids. V lost 2 bases to trimming and J lost 4 bases; unmatched junction nucleotides: 11. Germline values: CDR1 SGHRS, CDR2 YFSETQ. The CDR3 loop reads CASSFGPRDRGAETQYF. For the CDR3, the DNA is TGCGCCAGCAGCTTCGGCCCTCGGGACAGGGGTGCAGAGACCCAGTACTTC.

This clonotype was seen a few times. This chain links TRBV20-1 with TRBJ2-7; D unresolved. CDR3 length equals 12 residues. The germline V gene has CDR1 DFQATT and CDR2 SNEGSKA (reference sequence). V gave up 3 bases and J gave up 5 bases, with 11 bases separating them. CDR3 DNA sequence: TGCAGTGCTAGTAAAGCAAGGGACGAGCAGTACTTC. Translated, it gives CSASKARDEQYF.

By sample fraction, this clonotype is large. The rearrangement links TRBV6-1 to TRBJ2-7, with 7 bases aligning to TRBD1. The CDR3 totals 14 residues. Germline assignment: CDR1 MNHNS and CDR2 SASEGT. The ends lost 10 bases at V and 4 bases at J; junction bases unmatched: 13. The CDR3 region is CAIKGTVKMYEQYF. In DNA, the CDR3 is TGTGCCATTAAGGGGACAGTAAAGATGTACGAGCAGTACTTC.

This clonotype was found a few times. The CDR3 spells CASRRTDQETQYF. In nucleotides, the CDR3 is TGTGCCAGCAGACGGACAGACCAAGAGACCCAGTACTTC. The chain couples TRBV6-1 to TRBJ2-5; tentative D call: TRBD1 (6 bases). The CDR3 runs to 13 residues. The V and J ends lost 6 bases and 0 bases respectively, with 8 bases between them. Looked up from germline, CDR1 is MNHNS and CDR2 is SASEGT.